This passage covers 30 T cell receptor beta chains from one sample sequenced in a study of T cell responses to AZD1222 COVID-19 vaccine. Generated by immunoSEQ multiplex PCR, the TCRdb table keeps only in-frame clones and is missing some. Of over 90,000 clones listed, 91% are singletons. Sequences were derived from peripheral blood, sampled on day 0 of AZD1222 vaccination. These receptors were taken from an adult in good health.

The chain has TRBV7-9 and TRBJ2-3; TRBD1 matches at 10 bases. Germline V CDR1 and CDR2: SEHNR, FQNEAQ (reference sequence). Trimming cost V 2 bases and J 1 base; bases outside gene matches: 12. The CDR3 has 19 residues. CDR3 loop: CASSLFRKRGTGGTDTQYF. CDR3 bases: TGTGCCAGCAGCTTATTTCGGAAGCGGGGGACAGGGGGCACAGATACGCAGTATTTT.

The chain links TRBV7-3 to TRBJ1-6; D is undetermined. V was clipped by 3 bases and J by 7 bases, with 4 bases between them. Germline lookup yields CDR1 SGHTA and CDR2 FQGTGA. The CDR3 consists of 12 residues. The CDR3 DNA is TGTGCCAGCAGCTTTCTCAATTCACCCCTCCACTTT. Translated, it gives CASSFLNSPLHF.

V and J are TRBV28 and TRBJ2-7, with 8 bases matching TRBD2. Germline lookup yields CDR1 MDHEN and CDR2 SYDVKM. With 3 bases clipped from V and 0 bases from J, the junction kept 19 bases outside the gene matches. The CDR3 spans 20 residues. The CDR3 sequence: CASSFPSRREEGLNSYEQYF. The DNA of the CDR3 is TGTGCCAGCAGTTTCCCCTCGAGGCGGGAGGAGGGACTCAACTCCTACGAGCAGTACTTC.

The CDR3 coding sequence is TGTGCCAGCAGTTCGTTTAGGAATGGCTACACCTTC. The encoded protein is CASSSFRNGYTF. The rearrangement links TRBV12-3 or TRBV12-4 to TRBJ1-2; D is uncertain. V lost 4 bases to trimming and J lost 6 bases, with 9 bases between them. The CDR3 length is 12 residues.

The table lists this clone with a count of one. This CDR3 reads CASSVTSGSFNIQYF. CDR3 nucleotide sequence: TGTGCCAGCAGCGTGACTAGCGGGAGTTTCAACATTCAGTACTTC. This sequence joins TRBV9 and TRBJ2-4, with 12 bases identical to TRBD2. Germline loops: CDR1 SGDLS, CDR2 YYNGEE. V was clipped by 2 bases and J by 7 bases; unmatched bases: 4. The CDR3 totals 15 residues.

V gene TRBV11-2 combines with J gene TRBJ2-5; D is unclear. This CDR3 region has 14 residues. From germline, CDR1 is SGHAT and CDR2 FQNNGV. Trimming took 5 bases from V and 2 from J, leaving 12 bases between them. The CDR3 DNA reads TGTGCCAGCAGCCCATCCTTTGCACAAGAGACCCAGTACTTC. Translated, it gives CASSPSFAQETQYF.

The CDR3 is CASSFLPFPGNGVYGYTF. The CDR3 DNA is TGTGCCAGCAGTTTTCTACCTTTTCCAGGGAATGGGGTCTATGGCTACACCTTC. This chain uses TRBV27 with TRBJ1-2, with a possible D match to TRBD1 (5 bases). Germline CDR1 reads MNHEY; CDR2 reads SMNVEV (reference sequence). V lost 3 bases and J 4 bases, leaving 24 bases between the germline ends. The CDR3 has 18 amino acids.

The rearrangement joins TRBV6-2 or TRBV6-3 to TRBJ2-1, with TRBD1 identical over 7 bases. The germline V gene has CDR1 MNHEY and CDR2 SVGEGT. This CDR3 contains 15 residues. V lost 2 bases and J lost 8; bases outside the gene matches: 9. The DNA for the CDR3 is TGTGCCAGCAGTTACGTGAAGGGGGCGCGGGATGAGCAGTTCTTC. Translating it yields CASSYVKGARDEQFF.

The rearrangement uses TRBV7-9 and TRBJ2-1; 7 bases match TRBD1. Germline V gene sequence: CDR1 SEHNR, CDR2 FQNEAQ (reference sequence). The CDR3 covers 13 residues. V trimming: 3 bases; J trimming: 8 bases; junction bases outside the gene matches: 4. This CDR3 is CASSLRGLDEQFF. CDR3 sequence (DNA): TGTGCCAGCAGCTTGAGGGGGCTGGATGAGCAGTTCTTC.

The chain employs TRBV30 and TRBJ2-4; D is unclear. The CDR3 has 14 amino acids. Trimming pared 0 bases from V and 4 bases from J, leaving 10 bases between. The germline gives CDR1 GTSNPN, CDR2 SVGIG (reference sequence). The CDR3 DNA sequence: TGTGCCTGGAGTGTACAAGACTCTAAAAACATTCAGTACTTC. It is translated as CAWSVQDSKNIQYF.

This clone was recorded only once. This rearrangement joins TRBV10-1 to TRBJ2-4; unclear D gene. CDR1 and CDR2 (germline): WNHNN, SYGVQD (reference sequence). Trimming left V 7 bases short and J 3 bases short, with 10 bases between. The CDR3 consists of 13 residues. The CDR3 loop reads CASIRMGKNIQYF. The CDR3 DNA reads TGCGCCAGCATTAGGATGGGCAAAAACATTCAGTACTTC.

This chain uses TRBV19 with TRBJ1-5; D remains ambiguous. V was clipped by 1 base and J by 2 bases, with 12 bases between them. Looked up from germline, CDR1 is LNHDA and CDR2 is SQIVND (reference sequence). The CDR3 spans 16 residues. The CDR3 bases are TGTGCCAGTAGTATAGTAAGGCCGTATGGCAATCAGCCCCAGCATTTT. Translating gives CASSIVRPYGNQPQHF.

Points on this clone: The same CDR3 arises from other DNA sequences in this sample as well. The chain carries TRBV3-1 (or the pseudogene TRBV3-2) and TRBJ1-5; D not resolved. V was shortened by 0 bases and J by 7 bases, with 7 bases between the two germline ends. Germline V gives CDR1 LGHDT, CDR2 YNNKEL (reference sequence). CDR3 length equals 13 residues. In nucleotides, the CDR3 is TGTGCCAGCAGCCAAGAGAGAGGGCAGCCCCAGCATTTT. It yields the protein CASSQERGQPQHF.

V gene TRBV18 combines with J gene TRBJ1-2, with a weak D call TRBD1 (5 bases). This CDR3 spans 15 amino acids. Germline values: CDR1 KGHSH, CDR2 LQKENI. Trimming pared 6 bases from V and 9 bases from J, leaving 23 bases between. The CDR3, as DNA: TGTGCCAGCTCTCAACTTGGGGGACGGGCCGGCCGCTACACCTTC. This sequence encodes CASSQLGGRAGRYTF.

The V and J genes are TRBV3-1 (or the pseudogene TRBV3-2) and TRBJ2-7; D gene unclear. Trimming took 1 base from V and 6 from J, leaving 7 bases between them. Germline assignment: CDR1 LGHDT and CDR2 YNNKEL (reference sequence). CDR3 length: 12 residues. CDR3 sequence: CASSQVVTEQYF. The DNA of the CDR3 is TGTGCCAGCAGCCAAGTGGTAACCGAGCAGTACTTC.

The chain combines TRBV7-2 with TRBJ1-4; perhaps TRBD1 as D (5 bases). CDR3 length equals 15 residues. Per the germline V gene, CDR1 is SGHTA and CDR2 is FQGNSA. V lost 5 bases, J lost 5 bases, and 15 bases lay in between. The CDR3 sequence is CASSPEWGRNEKLFF. The CDR3 DNA is TGTGCCAGCAGCCCGGAATGGGGGAGAAATGAAAAACTGTTTTTT. Full variable domain (outside the CDR3, taken from reference TRBV7-2 and TRBJ1-4): GAGVSQSPSNKVTEKGKDVELRCDPISGHTALYWYRQSLGQGLEFLIYFQGNSAPDKSGLPSDRFSAERTGGSVSTLTIQRTQQEDSAVYLCASSPEWGRNEKLFFGSGTQLSVL.

This rearrangement joins TRBV18 to TRBJ2-1; maybe TRBD2 (5 bases). Germline CDR1 is KGHSH and CDR2 is LQKENI. CDR3 length: 17 amino acids. The V gene lost 3 bases and the J gene lost 7 bases, with 22 bases spanning the gap. The CDR3 DNA reads as TGTGCCAGCTCACCTCCCCTTGGGAGCGGAGCCCAGAATGAGCAGTTCTTC. This encodes CASSPPLGSGAQNEQFF.

Comments on this clone: The same CDR3 is also encoded by other DNA sequences in this sample. The chain couples TRBV5-1 to TRBJ2-1; 8 bases are a match to TRBD1. The CDR3 is 15 amino acids. Germline V gene lookup returns CDR1 SGHRS and CDR2 YFSETQ. V shed 0 bases and J 4 bases; nucleotides not matched to a gene: 3. The CDR3 DNA follows: TGCGCCAGCAGCTTGGGGACAGGGAGGTACAATGAGCAGTTCTTC. Encoded protein: CASSLGTGRYNEQFF.

The V gene is TRBV27, the J gene TRBJ2-7; D unresolved. Between the trimmed V and J ends, which lost 2 bases and 4 bases, there was a span of 9 bases. The CDR3 covers 13 residues. The germline V gene encodes CDR1 MNHEY and CDR2 SMNVEV (reference sequence). The CDR3, as DNA: TGTGCCAGCAGTTTAGGCAGATTTTACGAGCAGTACTTC. Protein sequence: CASSLGRFYEQYF.

This chain joins TRBV7-9 and TRBJ2-1, with a weak D call TRBD2 (6 bases). The germline CDR1 and CDR2 sequences are SEHNR and FQNEAQ (reference sequence). The CDR3 is 14 residues long. Trimming left V 5 bases short and J 5 bases short, with 13 bases between. CDR3 loop: CASSPGLPNNEQFF. DNA of the CDR3: TGTGCCAGCAGCCCCGGACTACCAAACAATGAGCAGTTCTTC.

The chain uses TRBV6-5 and TRBJ2-2; 7 nucleotides line up with TRBD2. V was clipped by 2 bases and J by 1 base; unmatched bases: 1. The CDR3 length is 15 residues. Germline assignment: CDR1 MNHEY and CDR2 SVGAGI. CDR3 coding DNA: TGTGCCAGCAGTTACGTAGCGGGGAACACCGGGGAGCTGTTTTTT. It yields the protein CASSYVAGNTGELFF.

V is TRBV28 and J is TRBJ1-1, with 7 bases aligning to TRBD1. V lost 6 bases and J lost 5; bases outside the gene matches: 21. This CDR3 has 18 residues. The germline V gene has CDR1 MDHEN and CDR2 SYDVKM. The CDR3 protein is CASSPTYGTDLQGTEAFF. CDR3 sequence (DNA): TGTGCCAGCAGCCCCACCTACGGGACAGACCTACAAGGGACTGAAGCTTTCTTT.

The chain combines TRBV2 with TRBJ2-7; perhaps TRBD1 as D (5 bases). Germline CDR1 is SNHLY and CDR2 is FYNNEI. V lost 8 bases, J lost 3 bases, and 17 bases lay in between. The CDR3 extends over 14 amino acids. The CDR3 here is CASCRAPTIYEQYF. Here the CDR3 DNA reads TGTGCCAGCTGCAGGGCCCCAACGATCTACGAGCAGTACTTC.

The rearrangement uses TRBV19 and TRBJ1-2, with 9 bases aligning to TRBD1. V gave up 7 bases and J gave up 4 bases; unmatched junction bases: 10. From germline, CDR1 is LNHDA and CDR2 SQIVND (reference sequence). The CDR3 is made up of 15 amino acids. CDR3 loop: CASNWPGQGTYGYTF. The CDR3 DNA reads TGTGCCAGTAACTGGCCGGGACAGGGAACCTATGGCTACACCTTC.

This sequence joins TRBV28 and TRBJ2-1; TRBD2 might be the D (6 bases). The V gene's germline CDR1 is MDHEN and CDR2 SYDVKM. CDR3 length equals 16 residues. V was cut by 3 bases and J by 2 bases, with 14 bases left in between. This CDR3 is CASSFGGRGTYNEQFF. CDR3 coding DNA: TGTGCCAGCAGTTTCGGAGGGAGAGGTACCTACAATGAGCAGTTCTTC.

The chain has TRBV5-1 and TRBJ2-3; TRBD2 aligns across 14 bases. V shed 4 bases, J shed 6 bases, and the junction held 7 bases outside the gene matches. The germline CDR1 and CDR2 sequences are SGHRS and YFSETQ. CDR3 length equals 16 residues. CDR3 DNA sequence: TGCGCCAGCAGCAAGGGACTAGCGGGAGTTGTGGATACGCAGTATTTT. Translating it yields CASSKGLAGVVDTQYF. Full variable domain (outside the CDR3, taken from reference TRBV5-1 and TRBJ2-3): KAGVTQTPRYLIKTRGQQVTLSCSPISGHRSVSWYQQTPGQGLQFLFEYFSETQRNKGNFPGRFSGRQFSNSRSEMNVSTLELGDSALYLCASSKGLAGVVDTQYFGPGTRLTVL.

The chain links TRBV9 to TRBJ2-2, with 8 bases aligning to TRBD2. V was clipped by 2 bases and J by 0 bases; unmatched bases: 0. The CDR3 extends over 15 amino acids. CDR1 and CDR2 (germline): SGDLS, YYNGEE. CDR3 protein: CASSVGLANTGELFF. CDR3 nucleotides: TGTGCCAGCAGCGTGGGACTAGCGAACACCGGGGAGCTGTTTTTT.

The chain has TRBV6-2 or TRBV6-3 and TRBJ1-2, with TRBD1 identical over 8 bases. The V gene end was trimmed by 4 bases and the J gene end by 6 bases; junction bases not matched to a gene: 10. The germline gives CDR1 MNHEY, CDR2 SVGEGT. The CDR3 is made up of 15 amino acids. CDR3 loop: CASSSPEDRVNGYTF. Here the CDR3 DNA reads TGTGCCAGCAGTTCTCCGGAGGACAGGGTGAATGGCTACACCTTC.

CDR3 in amino acids: CAWSVGRAMNTEAFF. The CDR3 DNA sequence: TGTGCCTGGAGTGTAGGGAGAGCCATGAACACTGAAGCTTTCTTT. The chain has TRBV30 and TRBJ1-1; D is ambiguous. V lost 0 bases and J lost 0, with 11 bases in between. The CDR3 extends over 15 amino acids. Germline loops: CDR1 GTSNPN, CDR2 SVGIG (reference sequence).

This clone has a single count. The gene calls are TRBV7-9 and TRBJ2-3; 15 bases are a match to TRBD2. Per the germline V gene, CDR1 is SEHNR and CDR2 is FQNEAQ (reference sequence). CDR3 length: 17 amino acids. The trim removed 5 bases at V and 4 bases at J, leaving 7 bases unmatched. CDR3 DNA sequence: TGTGCCAGCAGCCCCGGGACTAGCGGGAGGACGTCAGATACGCAGTATTTT. Translation gives CASSPGTSGRTSDTQYF. Drawing the rest from reference TRBV7-9 and TRBJ2-3, the complete variable domain is DTGVSQNPRHKITKRGQNVTFRCDPISEHNRLYWYRQTLGQGPEFLTYFQNEAQLEKSRLLSDRFSAERPKGSFSTLEIQRTEQGDSAMYLCASSPGTSGRTSDTQYFGPGTRLTVL.